Below are 17 T cell receptor beta chains sequenced from a single sample in a study of blood T cell repertoires in COVID-19. Only in-frame clones appear in the TCRdb table, and some are missing; sequencing was by immunoSEQ multiplex PCR. The sample has 150,000 to 200,000 clones; 80% to 85% are singletons. Sequencing was carried out using peripheral blood. The receptors were gathered from a woman aged 80 or over with COVID-19, enrolled during active disease.

The V and J genes are TRBV5-1 and TRBJ2-2; tentative D call: TRBD1 (6 bases). The CDR3 has 16 residues. Between the trimmed V and J ends, which lost 0 bases and 5 bases, there was a span of 14 bases. Germline lookup yields CDR1 SGHRS and CDR2 YFSETQ. The CDR3 sequence is CASSLDRGGGTGELFF. The CDR3 bases are TGCGCCAGCAGCTTGGATAGAGGGGGTGGTACCGGGGAGCTGTTTTTT.

Only a few counts were recorded for this clone. The rearrangement links TRBV9 to TRBJ2-1, with TRBD2 matching 10 bases. Germline CDR1 reads SGDLS; CDR2 reads YYNGEE. The CDR3 sequence is 18 residues long. V dropped 0 bases and J dropped 4; count of bases not matched to a gene: 10. CDR3 DNA: TGTGCCAGCAGCGTAGATCATCAGTGGACTAGCGGATACAATGAGCAGTTCTTC. Protein product: CASSVDHQWTSGYNEQFF.

The rearrangement links TRBV24-1 to TRBJ2-1; 7 positions agree with TRBD1. Trimming cost V 3 bases and J 0 bases; bases outside gene matches: 13. The CDR3 length is 19 residues. CDR1 and CDR2 from the germline V gene are KGHDR and SFDVKD. For the CDR3, the DNA is TGTGCCACCAGTGATGGCCCCCTGGGACAGTCGAGCTCCTACAATGAGCAGTTCTTC. This codes for CATSDGPLGQSSSYNEQFF.

The chain employs TRBV2 and TRBJ2-5, with a possible D match to TRBD1 (6 bases). Trimming removed 6 bases at V and 5 bases at J, with 16 bases between. Germline assignment: CDR1 SNHLY and CDR2 FYNNEI. This CDR3 has 14 amino acids. The CDR3 loop is CASSVTGFGETQYF. CDR3 bases: TGTGCCAGCAGCGTTACAGGGTTTGGGGAGACCCAGTACTTC.

The J gene is TRBJ2-7, the V gene TRBV30; the D gene is possibly TRBD1 (6 bases). Germline loops: CDR1 GTSNPN, CDR2 SVGIG (reference sequence). The length of the CDR3 is 13 residues. V was trimmed by 1 base and J by 3 bases, leaving 10 bases between them. CDR3 amino acids: CAWSAGVGYEQYF. CDR3 nucleotides: TGTGCCTGGAGTGCAGGGGTGGGCTACGAGCAGTACTTC.

This chain connects TRBV2 to TRBJ1-2; TRBD1 might be the D (6 bases). Looked up from germline, CDR1 is SNHLY and CDR2 is FYNNEI. The V gene lost 5 bases and the J gene lost 3 bases, with 16 bases spanning the gap. This CDR3 is built from 15 residues. The CDR3 sequence: CASSNPTRGDYGYTF. In DNA form, the CDR3 reads TGTGCCAGCAGTAACCCTACCAGGGGCGACTATGGCTACACCTTC.

The V and J genes are TRBV28 and TRBJ1-5; unclear D gene. V was pared by 3 bases and J by 2 bases, with 8 bases between. CDR1 is MDHEN, CDR2 SYDVKM, per germline. CDR3 length: 14 residues. The CDR3 DNA sequence: TGTGCCAGCAGTTTTTGGAGGGGCAATCAGCCCCAGCATTTT. It specifies CASSFWRGNQPQHF.

The rearrangement joins TRBV5-1 to TRBJ2-7; TRBD2 might be the D (6 bases). The CDR3 is 14 residues long. V was cut by 0 bases and J by 9 bases, with 16 bases left in between. Germline V lookup: CDR1 SGHRS, CDR2 YFSETQ. For the CDR3, the DNA is TGCGCCAGCAGCTTGGTCGGGGACCTCGGGGGGCAGTACTTC. Translation: CASSLVGDLGGQYF.

The chain links TRBV7-8 to TRBJ1-4; D remains ambiguous. Germline V lookup: CDR1 SGHVS, CDR2 FQNEAQ. This CDR3 region has 13 residues. V lost 10 bases and J 6 bases, leaving 15 bases between the germline ends. Here the CDR3 reads CAKVAEFYEKLFF. The CDR3 coding sequence is TGTGCCAAAGTAGCAGAGTTTTATGAAAAACTGTTTTTT. Full variable domain (outside the CDR3, taken from reference TRBV7-8 and TRBJ1-4): GAGVSQSPRYKVAKRGQDVALRCDPISGHVSLFWYQQALGQGPEFLTYFQNEAQLDKSGLPSDRFFAERPEGSVSTLKIQRTQQEDSAVYLCAKVAEFYEKLFFGSGTQLSVL.

This chain links TRBV5-6 with TRBJ1-2; 7 nucleotides line up with TRBD1. V was clipped by 4 bases and J by 8 bases; unmatched bases: 11. This CDR3 is built from 14 residues. CDR1 and CDR2 (germline): SGHDT, YYEEEE. CDR3 DNA: TGTGCCAGCAGCCAGAGAGAGGGGGCGGTCGGCTACACCTTC. Translated, it gives CASSQREGAVGYTF.

This chain links TRBV5-4 with TRBJ2-7; 11 positions agree with TRBD2. The CDR3 consists of 15 residues. From germline, CDR1 is SGHNT and CDR2 YYREEE (reference sequence). J lost 4 bases, V lost 2 bases, and 5 bases had no gene match. CDR3 residues: CASSFSGGAEYEQYF. The CDR3 DNA follows: TGTGCCAGCAGCTTTAGCGGGGGGGCAGAGTACGAGCAGTACTTC.

The chain recombines TRBV7-2 with TRBJ1-5, with 8 bases that match TRBD1. V shed 5 bases, J shed 10 bases, and the junction held 13 bases outside the gene matches. The CDR3 is 15 amino acids. The V gene's germline CDR1 is SGHTA and CDR2 FQGNSA. The chain's CDR3 is CASSPQRQGLGPQHF. Here the CDR3 DNA reads TGTGCCAGCAGCCCCCAGAGACAGGGGCTGGGACCCCAGCATTTT.

The V gene is TRBV28, the J gene TRBJ2-7; 9 nucleotides line up with TRBD1. From germline, CDR1 is MDHEN and CDR2 SYDVKM. The V and J ends lost 6 bases and 6 bases, in that order; junction bases with no gene match: 9. The CDR3 length is 14 residues. The CDR3 is CASSAGTGRIEQYF. In DNA, the CDR3 is TGTGCCAGCAGCGCCGGGACAGGGAGGATCGAGCAGTACTTC.

The chain employs TRBV10-1 and TRBJ2-3, with a possible D match to TRBD1 (6 bases). V lost 6 bases and J 0 bases, leaving 16 bases between the germline ends. The germline gives CDR1 WNHNN, CDR2 SYGVQD (reference sequence). There are 16 residues in the CDR3. The CDR3 sequence is CASRGWDKSSTDTQYF. In DNA form, the CDR3 reads TGCGCCAGCAGAGGGTGGGACAAATCAAGCACAGATACGCAGTATTTT.

The gene calls are TRBV5-1 and TRBJ1-3; TRBD1 matches at 7 bases. The CDR3 totals 15 residues. Germline CDR1 and CDR2: SGHRS and YFSETQ. Trimming took 4 bases from V and 4 from J; bases not matched to a gene: 8. Here the CDR3 DNA reads TGCGCCAGCAGCGGGCGACAGGGTTCCGGAAACACCATATATTTT. Encoded protein: CASSGRQGSGNTIYF.

The rearrangement links TRBV3-1 (or the pseudogene TRBV3-2) to TRBJ1-2; weak D call: TRBD1 (5 bases). The germline V and J ends were trimmed by 1 base and 4 bases, with 13 bases remaining between them. This CDR3 is 15 amino acids long. From germline, CDR1 is LGHDT and CDR2 YNNKEL (reference sequence). The CDR3 DNA reads TGTGCCAGCAGCCAAGCATATGGGGGGTCCTATGGCTACACCTTC. Protein: CASSQAYGGSYGYTF.

The chain joins TRBV27 to TRBJ2-2; TRBD2 agrees at 10 bases. The CDR3 sequence is 14 residues long. Germline V lookup: CDR1 MNHEY, CDR2 SMNVEV (reference sequence). V shed 2 bases and J 6 bases; nucleotides not matched to a gene: 0. This chain's CDR3 is CASSLSGGAGELFF. DNA of the CDR3: TGTGCCAGCAGTTTAAGCGGGGGGGCCGGGGAGCTGTTTTTT.